Included here is one TCR beta chain sequence, with context. Its antigen is unidentified. This specimen belongs to a study of blood T cells in healthy people across ages. Findings and limits, study-wide: Estimated diversity that came from one million T cells was considered an underestimate. Naive CD4+ cells and diversity were both higher in long-lived donors than in aged donors.

The CDR3 totals 16 residues. In germline, CDR1 is SGHTA, CDR2 FQGNSA. V was clipped by 2 bases and J by 0 bases, with 13 bases between them. A J-beta primer mix and a sample-barcoded 5' primer were used in a second PCR of about 7 to 12 cycles. MiXCR was run by TCRdb on the 5' RACE reads, yielding one entry per CDR3 protein. The profile covers some 1,500,000 distinct CDR3 sequences, with about 42% appearing a single time and approximately 4.1% taken by the ten largest. With each sample, at least 5 micrograms of total RNA were extracted. The TCR was taken from a woman younger than 35 in good health. The sample taken for sequencing was blood. This sequence joins TRBV7-2 and TRBJ1-1, with D possibly matching TRBD1 (5 bases). CDR3 in DNA: TGTGCCAGCAGCTTAAGCAGGGCTCTCATGAACACTGAAGCTTTCTTT. It encodes CASSLSRALMNTEAFF.